The next 2 T cell receptor beta chains were all read from a single sample in a study of control samples from healthy donors and cancer patients. The repertoire was sequenced with immunoSEQ multiplex PCR; TCRdb's copy has only in-frame clones and lacks some. Among about 150,000 clones listed, about 91% were seen once. The sequenced sample consisted of blood. The receptors were gathered from a woman between 35 and 50 years old in good health.

The rearrangement links TRBV5-8 to TRBJ1-3, with D possibly matching TRBD1 (5 bases). CDR1 is SGHTS and CDR2 is YDEGEE in the germline V gene. The CDR3 length is 14 residues. The ends were cut back, 2 bases at V and 4 bases at J, with 10 bases in the middle. CDR3 loop: CASSFDRYGNTIYF. The CDR3 DNA follows: TGTGCCAGCAGCTTCGACAGATACGGAAACACCATATATTTT. The complete variable domain, with remaining parts taken from reference TRBV5-8 and TRBJ1-3, reads EAGVTQSPTHLIKTRGQQATLRCSPISGHTSVYWYQQALGLGLQFLLWYDEGEERNRGNFPPRFSGRQFPNYSSELNVNALELEDSALYLCASSFDRYGNTIYFGEGSWLTVV.

The V gene is TRBV6-2 or TRBV6-3, the J gene TRBJ1-5; 9 positions agree with TRBD1. Germline V gene data show CDR1 as MNHEY and CDR2 as SVGEGT. With 2 bases clipped from V and 1 base from J, the junction kept 3 bases outside the gene matches. CDR3 length: 16 amino acids. The CDR3 reads CASSYQTGGSNQPQHF. Written as DNA, the CDR3 is TGTGCCAGCAGTTACCAGACAGGGGGAAGCAATCAGCCCCAGCATTTT.